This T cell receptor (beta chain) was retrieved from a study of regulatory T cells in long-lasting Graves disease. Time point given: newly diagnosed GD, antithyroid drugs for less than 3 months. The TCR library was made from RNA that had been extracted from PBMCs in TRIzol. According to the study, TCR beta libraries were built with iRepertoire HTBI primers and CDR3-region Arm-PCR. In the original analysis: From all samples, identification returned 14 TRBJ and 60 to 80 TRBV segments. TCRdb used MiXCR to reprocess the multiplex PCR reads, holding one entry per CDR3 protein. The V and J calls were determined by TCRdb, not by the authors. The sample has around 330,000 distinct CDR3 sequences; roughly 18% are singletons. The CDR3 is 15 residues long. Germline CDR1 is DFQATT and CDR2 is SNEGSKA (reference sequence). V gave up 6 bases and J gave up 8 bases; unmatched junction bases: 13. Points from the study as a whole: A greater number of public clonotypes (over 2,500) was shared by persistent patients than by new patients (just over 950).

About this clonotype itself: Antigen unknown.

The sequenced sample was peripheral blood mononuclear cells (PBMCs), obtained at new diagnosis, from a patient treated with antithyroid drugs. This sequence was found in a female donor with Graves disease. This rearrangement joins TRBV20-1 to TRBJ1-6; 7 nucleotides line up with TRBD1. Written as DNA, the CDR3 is TGCAGTGCCAGGGGGGTGTTCGGGACGGATTCACCCCTCCACTTT. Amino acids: CSARGVFGTDSPLHF.